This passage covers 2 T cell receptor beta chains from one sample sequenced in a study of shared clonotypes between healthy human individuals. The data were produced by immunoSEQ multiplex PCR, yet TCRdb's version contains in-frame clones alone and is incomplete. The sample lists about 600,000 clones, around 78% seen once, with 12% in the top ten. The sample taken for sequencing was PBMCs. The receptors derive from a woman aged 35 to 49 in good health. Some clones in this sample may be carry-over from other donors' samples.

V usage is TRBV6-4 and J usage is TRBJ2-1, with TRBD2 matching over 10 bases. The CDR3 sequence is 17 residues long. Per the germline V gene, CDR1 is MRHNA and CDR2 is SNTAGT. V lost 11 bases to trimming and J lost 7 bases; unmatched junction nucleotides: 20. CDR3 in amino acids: CARTTNMTSGYKNEQFF. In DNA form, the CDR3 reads TGTGCCCGGACTACCAACATGACTAGCGGGTACAAAAATGAGCAGTTCTTC.

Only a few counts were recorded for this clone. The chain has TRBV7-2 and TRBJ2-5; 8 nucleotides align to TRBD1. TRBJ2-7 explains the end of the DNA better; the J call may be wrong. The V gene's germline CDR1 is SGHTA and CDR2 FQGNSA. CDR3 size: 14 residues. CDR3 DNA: TGTGCCAGCAGCTTTTACAGGGGGACCTACGAGCAGTACTTC. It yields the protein CASSFYRGTYEQYF.